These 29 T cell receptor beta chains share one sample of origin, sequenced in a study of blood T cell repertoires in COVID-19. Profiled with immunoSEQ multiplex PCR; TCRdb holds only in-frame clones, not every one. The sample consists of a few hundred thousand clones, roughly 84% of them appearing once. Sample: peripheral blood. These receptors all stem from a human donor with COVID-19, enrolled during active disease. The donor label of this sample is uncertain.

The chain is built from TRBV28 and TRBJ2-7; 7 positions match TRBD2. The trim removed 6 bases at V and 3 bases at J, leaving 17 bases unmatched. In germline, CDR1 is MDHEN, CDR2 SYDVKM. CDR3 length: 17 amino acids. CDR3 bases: TGTGCCAGCAGCCTCCCTAATAGCGGCGGGGGTCTCTACGAGCAGTACTTC. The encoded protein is CASSLPNSGGGLYEQYF. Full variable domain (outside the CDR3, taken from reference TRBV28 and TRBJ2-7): DVKVTQSSRYLVKRTGEKVFLECVQDMDHENMFWYRQDPGLGLRLIYFSYDVKMKEKGDIPEGYSVSREKKERFSLILESASTNQTSMYLCASSLPNSGGGLYEQYFGPGTRLTVT.

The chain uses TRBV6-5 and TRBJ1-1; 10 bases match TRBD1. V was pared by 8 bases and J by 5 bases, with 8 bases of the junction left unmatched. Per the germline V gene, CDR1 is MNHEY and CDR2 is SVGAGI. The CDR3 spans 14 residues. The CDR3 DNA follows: TGTGCCAGCGTTGGAGGACAGGGGGTTACTGAAGCTTTCTTT. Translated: CASVGGQGVTEAFF.

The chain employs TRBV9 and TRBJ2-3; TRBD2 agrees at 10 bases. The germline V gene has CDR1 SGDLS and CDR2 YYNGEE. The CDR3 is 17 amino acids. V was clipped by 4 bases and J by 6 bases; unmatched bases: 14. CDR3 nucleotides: TGTGCCAGCAGCTTAAGGGTGCTAGCGGGAGATGGGGATACGCAGTATTTT. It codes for CASSLRVLAGDGDTQYF.

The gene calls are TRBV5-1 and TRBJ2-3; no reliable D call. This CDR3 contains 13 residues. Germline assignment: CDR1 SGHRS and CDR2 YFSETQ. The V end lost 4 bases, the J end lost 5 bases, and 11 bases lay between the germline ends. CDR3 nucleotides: TGCGCCAGCAGCCCCGATAACGGAGATACGCAGTATTTT. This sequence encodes CASSPDNGDTQYF.

CDR3 bases: TGTGCCAGCAGCTTCGGAGGGAATCAGCCCCAGCATTTT. This gives the protein CASSFGGNQPQHF. The J gene is TRBJ1-5, the V gene TRBV7-2, with D unclear. Trimming stripped 3 bases from V and 4 bases from J, with 7 bases between. The CDR3 has 13 amino acids. Germline values: CDR1 SGHTA, CDR2 FQGNSA.

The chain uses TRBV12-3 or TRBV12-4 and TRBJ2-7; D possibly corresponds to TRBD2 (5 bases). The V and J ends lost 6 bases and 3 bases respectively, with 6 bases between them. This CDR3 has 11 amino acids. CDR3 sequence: CASSRGYEQYF. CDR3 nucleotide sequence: TGTGCCAGCAGCCGGGGCTACGAGCAGTACTTC.

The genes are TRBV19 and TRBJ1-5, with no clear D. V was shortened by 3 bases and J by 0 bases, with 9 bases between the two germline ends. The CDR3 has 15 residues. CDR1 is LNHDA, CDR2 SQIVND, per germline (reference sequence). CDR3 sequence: CASSIGGYSNQPQHF. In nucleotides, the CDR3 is TGTGCCAGTAGTATCGGCGGCTATAGCAATCAGCCCCAGCATTTT.

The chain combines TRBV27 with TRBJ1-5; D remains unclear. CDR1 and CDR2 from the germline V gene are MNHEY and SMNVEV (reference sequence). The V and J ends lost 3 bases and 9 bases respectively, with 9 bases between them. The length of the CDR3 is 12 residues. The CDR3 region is CASSFARGPQHF. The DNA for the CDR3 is TGTGCCAGCAGTTTCGCCCGAGGGCCCCAGCATTTT.

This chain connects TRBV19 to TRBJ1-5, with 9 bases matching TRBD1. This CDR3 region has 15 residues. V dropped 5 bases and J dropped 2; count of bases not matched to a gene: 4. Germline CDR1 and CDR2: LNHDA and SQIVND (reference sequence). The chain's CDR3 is CASSATGGGNQPQHF. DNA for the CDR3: TGTGCCAGTAGTGCTACAGGGGGCGGCAATCAGCCCCAGCATTTT.

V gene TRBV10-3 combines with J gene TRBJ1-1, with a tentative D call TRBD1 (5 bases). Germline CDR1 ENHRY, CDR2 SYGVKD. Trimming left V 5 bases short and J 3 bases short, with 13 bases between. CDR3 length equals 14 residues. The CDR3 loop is CAISFQGRDTEAFF. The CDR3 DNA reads TGTGCCATCAGTTTTCAGGGTAGGGACACTGAAGCTTTCTTT.

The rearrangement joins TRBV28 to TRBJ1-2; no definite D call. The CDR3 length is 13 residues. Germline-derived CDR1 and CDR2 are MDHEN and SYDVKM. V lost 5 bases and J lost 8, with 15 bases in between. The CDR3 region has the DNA TGTGCCAGCAGTCCATCGGACGGGAAGGGCTACACCTTC. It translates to CASSPSDGKGYTF.

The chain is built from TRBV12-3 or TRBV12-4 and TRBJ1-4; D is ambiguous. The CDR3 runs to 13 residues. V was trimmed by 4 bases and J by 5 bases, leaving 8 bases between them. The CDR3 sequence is CASSSSLNEKLFF. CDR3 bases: TGTGCCAGCAGTTCGAGCTTAAATGAAAAACTGTTTTTT.

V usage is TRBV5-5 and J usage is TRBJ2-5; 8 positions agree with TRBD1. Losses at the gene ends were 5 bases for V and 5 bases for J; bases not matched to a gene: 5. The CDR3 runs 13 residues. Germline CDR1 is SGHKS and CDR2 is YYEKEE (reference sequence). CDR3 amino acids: CASSTRDRETQYF. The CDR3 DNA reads TGTGCCAGCAGTACCAGGGACAGGGAGACCCAGTACTTC.

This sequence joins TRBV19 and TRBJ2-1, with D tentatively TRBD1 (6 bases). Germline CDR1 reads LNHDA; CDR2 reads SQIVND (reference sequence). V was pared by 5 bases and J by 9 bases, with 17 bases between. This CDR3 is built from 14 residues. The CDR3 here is CASSPRDQGSEQFF. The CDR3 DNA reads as TGTGCCAGTAGTCCCCGGGACCAGGGGTCTGAGCAGTTCTTC.

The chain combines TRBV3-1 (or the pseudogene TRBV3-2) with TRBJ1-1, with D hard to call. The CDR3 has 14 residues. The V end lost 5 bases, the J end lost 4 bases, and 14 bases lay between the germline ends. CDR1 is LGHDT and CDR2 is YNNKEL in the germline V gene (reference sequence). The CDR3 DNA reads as TGTGCCAGCAGCTCACTCGGGGAAGGCACTGAAGCTTTCTTT. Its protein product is CASSSLGEGTEAFF.

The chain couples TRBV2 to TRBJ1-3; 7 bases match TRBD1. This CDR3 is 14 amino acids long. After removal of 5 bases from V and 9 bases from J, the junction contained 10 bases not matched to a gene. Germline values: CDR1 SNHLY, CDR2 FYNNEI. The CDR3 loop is CASSHGQERGTIYF. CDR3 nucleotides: TGTGCCAGCAGTCACGGACAGGAAAGGGGCACCATATATTTT.

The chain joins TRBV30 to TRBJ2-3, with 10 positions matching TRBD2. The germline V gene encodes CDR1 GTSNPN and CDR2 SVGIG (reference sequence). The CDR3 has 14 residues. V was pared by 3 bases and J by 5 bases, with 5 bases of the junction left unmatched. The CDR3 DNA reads TGTGCCTGGAGAAGCGGGAGGGCCGGAGATACGCAGTATTTT. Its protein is CAWRSGRAGDTQYF.

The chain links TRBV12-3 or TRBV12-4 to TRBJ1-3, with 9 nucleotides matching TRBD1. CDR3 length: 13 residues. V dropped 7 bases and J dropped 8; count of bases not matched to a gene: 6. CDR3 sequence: CASTLGQGDTIYF. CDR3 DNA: TGTGCCAGCACCCTGGGACAGGGAGACACCATATATTTT.

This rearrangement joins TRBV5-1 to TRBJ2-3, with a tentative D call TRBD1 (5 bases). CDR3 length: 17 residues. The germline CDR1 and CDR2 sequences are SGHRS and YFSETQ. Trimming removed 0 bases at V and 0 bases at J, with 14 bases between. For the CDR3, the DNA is TGCGCCAGCAGCTTGGAAGGGGTTGCGTTAAGCACAGATACGCAGTATTTT. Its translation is CASSLEGVALSTDTQYF.

The CDR3: CASGGLQPSNIQYF. For the CDR3, the DNA is TGTGCCAGCGGTGGGCTACAGCCTTCCAACATTCAGTACTTC. The gene calls are TRBV9 and TRBJ2-4; D gene unclear. The CDR3 extends over 14 amino acids. The ends were cut back, 7 bases at V and 7 bases at J, with 18 bases in the middle. Germline V gene lookup returns CDR1 SGDLS and CDR2 YYNGEE.

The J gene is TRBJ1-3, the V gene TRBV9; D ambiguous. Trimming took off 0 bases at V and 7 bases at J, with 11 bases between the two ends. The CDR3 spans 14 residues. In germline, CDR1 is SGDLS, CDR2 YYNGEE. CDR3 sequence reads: CASSVDPGSNTIYF. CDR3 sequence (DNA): TGTGCCAGCAGCGTAGACCCGGGAAGTAACACCATATATTTT.

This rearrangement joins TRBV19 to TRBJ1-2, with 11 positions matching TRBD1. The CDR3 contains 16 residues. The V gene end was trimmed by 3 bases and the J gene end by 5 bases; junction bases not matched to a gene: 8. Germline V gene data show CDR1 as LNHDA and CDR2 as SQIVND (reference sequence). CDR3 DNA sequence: TGTGCCAGTAGTATCCGCGGACAGGGGGCCCTTTATGGCTACACCTTC. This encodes CASSIRGQGALYGYTF.

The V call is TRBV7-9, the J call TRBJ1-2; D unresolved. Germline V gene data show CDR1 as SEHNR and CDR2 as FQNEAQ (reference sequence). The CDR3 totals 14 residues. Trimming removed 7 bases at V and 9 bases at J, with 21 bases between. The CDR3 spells CASTAGGRNGRYTF. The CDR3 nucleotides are TGTGCCAGCACGGCCGGCGGGCGCAATGGACGCTACACCTTC.

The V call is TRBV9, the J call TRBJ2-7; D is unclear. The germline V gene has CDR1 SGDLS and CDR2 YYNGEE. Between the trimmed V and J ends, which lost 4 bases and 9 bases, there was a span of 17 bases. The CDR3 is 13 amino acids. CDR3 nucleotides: TGTGCCAGCAGCCCCGACTCCTCTGCGTTGCAGTACTTC. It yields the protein CASSPDSSALQYF.

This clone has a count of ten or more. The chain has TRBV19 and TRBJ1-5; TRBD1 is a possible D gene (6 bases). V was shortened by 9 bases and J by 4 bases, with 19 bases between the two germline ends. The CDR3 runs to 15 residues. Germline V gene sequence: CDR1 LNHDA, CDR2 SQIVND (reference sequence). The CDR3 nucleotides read TGTGCCAGCAGGGGAGGGGGGTTCACGAATCAGCCCCAGCATTTT. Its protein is CASRGGGFTNQPQHF.

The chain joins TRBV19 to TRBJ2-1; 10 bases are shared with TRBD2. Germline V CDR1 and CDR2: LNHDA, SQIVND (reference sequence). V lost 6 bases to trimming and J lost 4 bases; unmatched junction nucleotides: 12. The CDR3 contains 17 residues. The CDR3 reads CASRVGTGTSVYNEQFF. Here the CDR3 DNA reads TGTGCCAGTAGGGTAGGAACCGGGACTAGCGTATACAATGAGCAGTTCTTC.

The CDR3 DNA sequence: TGTGCCAGCAGTGCCCGACAGGGGGCGCGGAACACTGAAGCTTTCTTT. Amino acids: CASSARQGARNTEAFF. The chain links TRBV2 to TRBJ1-1, with 10 bases matching TRBD1. The V gene's germline CDR1 is SNHLY and CDR2 FYNNEI. The CDR3 loop spans 16 amino acids. The V segment lost 4 bases and the J segment 1 base; nucleotides outside the gene matches: 6.

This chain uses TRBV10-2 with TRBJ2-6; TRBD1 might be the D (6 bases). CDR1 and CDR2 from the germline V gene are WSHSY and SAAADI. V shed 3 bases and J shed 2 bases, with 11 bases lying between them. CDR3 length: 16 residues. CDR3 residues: CASSDRGIAGANVLTF. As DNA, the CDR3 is TGCGCCAGCAGTGATAGGGGGATAGCTGGGGCCAACGTCCTGACTTTC.

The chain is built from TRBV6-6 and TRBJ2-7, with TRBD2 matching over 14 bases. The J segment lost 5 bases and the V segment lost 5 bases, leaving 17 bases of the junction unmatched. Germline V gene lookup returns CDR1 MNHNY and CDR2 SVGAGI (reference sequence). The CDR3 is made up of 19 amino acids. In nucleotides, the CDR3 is TGTGCCAGCAGTCGGAGAGGACCTTGGACTAGCGGGAGGATCAACGAGCAGTACTTC. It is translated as CASSRRGPWTSGRINEQYF.